This T cell receptor (beta chain) emerged from a study of T cell responses to AZD1222 COVID-19 vaccine. Study results and caveats: Spike as a whole was targeted by vaccine-associated CD4 TCRs, dominant at 160-218 and 743-854. Donors were chiefly white British, with a greater number of females, and clonal diversity was perhaps underestimated.

Regarding this clone: Its antigen is as yet unknown.

Between the trimmed V and J ends, which lost 7 bases and 7 bases, there was a span of 20 bases. Germline CDR1 SNHLY, CDR2 FYNNEI. The length of the CDR3 is 15 residues. Using immunoSEQ multiplex PCR, the repertoire was profiled, and TCRdb retains in-frame clones only, with some absent. This sample has 120,000 to 150,000 clones; 85% to 95% occur once, and the top ten carry under 2%. The V call is TRBV2, the J call TRBJ2-1; D tentatively fits TRBD1 or TRBD2 (5 bases each). This sample comprised peripheral blood, obtained on day 0 of AZD1222 vaccination. The source is an adult in good health. DNA of the CDR3: TGTGCCAGCAACCAGGACGGGGCTTATGTGAATGAGCAGTTCTTC. This sequence encodes CASNQDGAYVNEQFF.